Presented here are 2 T cell receptor beta chains from one specimen sequenced in a study of T-cell memory formation after mild COVID-19. TCRdb used MiXCR to reprocess the 5' RACE reads, holding one entry per CDR3 protein. The sample lists about 400,000 distinct CDR3 sequences, 23% occurring once. Sequencing was done on a sample of PBMCs or a T cell subset sorted from them (not recorded which). All receptors derive from an adult woman who had mild COVID-19 (a few samples of this study predate the infection). Cell type and time point are not known.

About this clonotype itself: One junction end disagrees with the germline gene, perhaps due to a read error. V usage is TRBV7-7 and J usage is TRBJ2-3; tentative D call: TRBD2 (5 bases). The CDR3 is 14 amino acids. Germline V gene data show CDR1 as SSHAT and CDR2 as FNYEAQ (reference sequence). In DNA, the CDR3 is TGTGCTAGCAGCTTAGGGCTAGCCCCAGATACGCAGTATTTT. This encodes CASSLGLAPDTQYF.

CDR3 in amino acids: CASSPEGQGFHEQYF. In nucleotides, the CDR3 is TGTGCCAGCAGCCCTGAGGGACAGGGTTTCCACGAGCAGTACTTC. The rearrangement uses TRBV12-3 or TRBV12-4 and TRBJ2-7; the match to TRBD1 covers 9 bases. J lost 5 bases, V lost 6 bases, and 11 bases had no gene match. The CDR3 has 15 residues.